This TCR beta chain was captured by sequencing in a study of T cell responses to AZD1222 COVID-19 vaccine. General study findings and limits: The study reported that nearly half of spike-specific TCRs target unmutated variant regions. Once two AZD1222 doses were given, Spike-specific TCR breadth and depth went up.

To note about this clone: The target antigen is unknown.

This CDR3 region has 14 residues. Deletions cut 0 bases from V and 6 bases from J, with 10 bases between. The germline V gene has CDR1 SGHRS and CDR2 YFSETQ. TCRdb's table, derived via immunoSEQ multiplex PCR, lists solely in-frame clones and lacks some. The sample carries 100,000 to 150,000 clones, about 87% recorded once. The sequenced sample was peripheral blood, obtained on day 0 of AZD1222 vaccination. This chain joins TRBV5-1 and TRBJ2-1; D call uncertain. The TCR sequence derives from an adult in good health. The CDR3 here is CASSLEDPPNEQFF. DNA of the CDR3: TGCGCCAGCAGCTTGGAGGACCCGCCCAATGAGCAGTTCTTC.